This paragraph covers one T cell receptor (beta chain) sequence. Its antigen remains unidentified. This sample was included in a study of shared clonotypes between healthy human individuals. The donors, all of them Caucasian adults, lived in Nashville, Tennessee. Germline V gene sequence: CDR1 SGHRS, CDR2 YFSETQ. Trimming removed 1 base from V and 7 bases from J, with 12 bases in between. The CDR3 is 14 amino acids. Profiling relied on immunoSEQ multiplex PCR, and the TCRdb table lists in-frame clones only, not all of them. This sample has 450,000 to 650,000 clones, with roughly four fifths found just once. Study outcomes and limitations: Represented genetic and exposure-history diversity was restricted by having few donors.

The chain links TRBV5-1 to TRBJ2-1; D is possibly TRBD2 (6 bases). The receptor's source is a woman in her 40s in good health. Some clones in this sample may be carry-over from other donors' samples. Sample: PBMCs. The CDR3 nucleotides read TGCGCCAGCAGCTTGCTAGCGAGTGGGAATGAGCAGTTCTTC. Residues: CASSLLASGNEQFF.